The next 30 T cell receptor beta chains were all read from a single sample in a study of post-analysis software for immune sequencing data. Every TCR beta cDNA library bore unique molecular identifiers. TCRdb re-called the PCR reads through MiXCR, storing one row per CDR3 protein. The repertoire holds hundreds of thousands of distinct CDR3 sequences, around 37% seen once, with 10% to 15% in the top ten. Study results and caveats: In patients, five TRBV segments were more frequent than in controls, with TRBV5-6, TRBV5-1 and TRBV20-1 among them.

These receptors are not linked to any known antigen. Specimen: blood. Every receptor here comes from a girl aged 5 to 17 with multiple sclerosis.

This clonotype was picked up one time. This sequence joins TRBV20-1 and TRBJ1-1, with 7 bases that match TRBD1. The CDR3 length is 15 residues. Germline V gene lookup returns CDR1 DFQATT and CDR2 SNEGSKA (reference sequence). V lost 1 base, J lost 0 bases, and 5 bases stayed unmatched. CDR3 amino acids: CSARAGQLMNTEAFF. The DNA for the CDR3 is TGCAGTGCTAGAGCGGGACAGCTCATGAACACTGAAGCTTTCTTT.

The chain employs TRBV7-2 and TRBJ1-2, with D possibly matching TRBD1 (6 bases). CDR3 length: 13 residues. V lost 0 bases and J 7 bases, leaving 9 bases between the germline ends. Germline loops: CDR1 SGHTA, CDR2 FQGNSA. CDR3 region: CASSLAGGGGYTF. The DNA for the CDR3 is TGTGCCAGCAGCTTAGCAGGGGGTGGTGGCTACACCTTC.

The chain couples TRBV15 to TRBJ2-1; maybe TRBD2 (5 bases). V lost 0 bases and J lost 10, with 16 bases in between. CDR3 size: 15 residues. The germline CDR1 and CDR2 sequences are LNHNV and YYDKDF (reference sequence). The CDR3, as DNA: TGTGCCACCAGCAGAGATCGGGCAGGCCGGAGGGAGCAGTTCTTC. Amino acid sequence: CATSRDRAGRREQFF. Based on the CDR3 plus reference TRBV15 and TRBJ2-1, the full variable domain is DAMVIQNPRYQVTQFGKPVTLSCSQTLNHNVMYWYQQKSSQAPKLLFHYYDKDFNNEADTPDNFQSRRPNTSFCFLDIRSPGLGDTAMYLCATSRDRAGRREQFFGPGTRLTVL.

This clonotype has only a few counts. For the CDR3, the DNA is TGCAGTGCGTACAAAGCCCATCGAGGGCTAGTGACAGATACGCAGTATTTT. Its protein is CSAYKAHRGLVTDTQYF. The chain couples TRBV20-1 to TRBJ2-3; maybe TRBD2 (5 bases). CDR1 and CDR2 from the germline V gene are DFQATT and SNEGSKA (reference sequence). This CDR3 region has 17 residues. The V end lost 6 bases, the J end lost 3 bases, and 25 bases lay between the germline ends.

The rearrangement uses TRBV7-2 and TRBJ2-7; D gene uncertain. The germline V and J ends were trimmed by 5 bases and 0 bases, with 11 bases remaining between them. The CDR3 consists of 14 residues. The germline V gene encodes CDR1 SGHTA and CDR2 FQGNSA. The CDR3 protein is CASSPNLSSYEQYF. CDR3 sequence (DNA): TGTGCCAGCAGCCCTAACTTGAGCTCCTACGAGCAGTACTTC.

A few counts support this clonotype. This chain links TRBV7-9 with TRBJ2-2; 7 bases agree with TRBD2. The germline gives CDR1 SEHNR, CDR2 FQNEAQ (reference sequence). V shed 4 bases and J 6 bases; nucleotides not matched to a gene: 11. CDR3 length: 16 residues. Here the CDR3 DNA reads TGTGCCAGCAGCTCCAACTGGCGGGGGAGGGCCGGGGAGCTGTTTTTT. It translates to CASSSNWRGRAGELFF.

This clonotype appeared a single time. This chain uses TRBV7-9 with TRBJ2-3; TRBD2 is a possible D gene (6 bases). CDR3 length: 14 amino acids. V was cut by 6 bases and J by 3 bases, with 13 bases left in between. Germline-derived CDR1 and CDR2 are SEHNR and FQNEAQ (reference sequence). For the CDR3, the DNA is TGTGCCAGCAGACCTAGACTAGGAACAGATACGCAGTATTTT. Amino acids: CASRPRLGTDTQYF.

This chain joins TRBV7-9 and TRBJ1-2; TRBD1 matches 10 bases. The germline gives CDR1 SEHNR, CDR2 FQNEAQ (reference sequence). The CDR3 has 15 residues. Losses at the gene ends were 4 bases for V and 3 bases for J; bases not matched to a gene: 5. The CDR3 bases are TGTGCCAGCAGCTCCGGACAGGGGGTGGACTATGGCTACACCTTC. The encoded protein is CASSSGQGVDYGYTF.

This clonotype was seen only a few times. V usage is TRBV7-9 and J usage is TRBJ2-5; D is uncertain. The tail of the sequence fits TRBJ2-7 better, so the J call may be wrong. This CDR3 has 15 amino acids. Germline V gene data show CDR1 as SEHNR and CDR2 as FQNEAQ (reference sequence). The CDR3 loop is CASSLKALATPEQYF. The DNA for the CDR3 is TGTGCCAGCAGCTTAAAGGCCCTCGCAACTCCCGAGCAGTACTTC.

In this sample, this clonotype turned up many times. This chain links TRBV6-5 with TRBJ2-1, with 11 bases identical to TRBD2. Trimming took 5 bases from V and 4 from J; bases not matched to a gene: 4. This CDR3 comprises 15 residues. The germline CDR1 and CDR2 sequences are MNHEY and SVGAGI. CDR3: CASSPGTSGYNEQFF. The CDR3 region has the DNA TGTGCCAGCAGTCCCGGGACTAGCGGTTACAATGAGCAGTTCTTC.

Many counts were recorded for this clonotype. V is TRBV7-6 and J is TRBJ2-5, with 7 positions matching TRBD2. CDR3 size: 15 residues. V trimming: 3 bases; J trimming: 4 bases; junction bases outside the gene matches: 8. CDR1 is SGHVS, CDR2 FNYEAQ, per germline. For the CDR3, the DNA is TGTGCCAGCAGCTTGGGGACTATCCTCCCAGAGACCCAGTACTTC. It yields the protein CASSLGTILPETQYF.

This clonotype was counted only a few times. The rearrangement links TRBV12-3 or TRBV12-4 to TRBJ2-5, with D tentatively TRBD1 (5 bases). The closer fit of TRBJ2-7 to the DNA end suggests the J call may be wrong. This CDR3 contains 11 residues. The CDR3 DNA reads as TGTGCCAGCAGGCAGGGATACGAGCAGTACTTC. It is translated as CASRQGYEQYF.

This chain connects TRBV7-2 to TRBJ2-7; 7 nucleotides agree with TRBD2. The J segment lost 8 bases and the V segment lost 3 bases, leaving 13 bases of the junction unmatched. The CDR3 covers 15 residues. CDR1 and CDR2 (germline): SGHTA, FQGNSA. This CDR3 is CASSLVGGLQYKQYF. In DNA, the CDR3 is TGTGCCAGCAGCTTGGTGGGGGGACTACAATACAAGCAGTACTTC.

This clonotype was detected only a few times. The CDR3 region is CSARHSGGSDTQYF. CDR3 sequence (DNA): TGCAGTGCTAGACATAGCGGGGGCTCAGATACGCAGTATTTT. The rearrangement links TRBV20-1 to TRBJ2-3, with TRBD2 matching over 9 bases. The length of the CDR3 is 14 residues. Germline V lookup: CDR1 DFQATT, CDR2 SNEGSKA (reference sequence). J was trimmed by 4 bases and V by 2 bases; bases with no gene match: 4.

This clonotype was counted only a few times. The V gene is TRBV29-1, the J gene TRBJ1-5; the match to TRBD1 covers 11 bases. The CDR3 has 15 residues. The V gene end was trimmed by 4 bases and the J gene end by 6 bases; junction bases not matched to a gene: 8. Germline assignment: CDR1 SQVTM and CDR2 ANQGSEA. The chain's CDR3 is CSVVLGQGAGQPQHF. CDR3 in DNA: TGCAGCGTTGTACTAGGACAGGGGGCGGGTCAGCCCCAGCATTTT.

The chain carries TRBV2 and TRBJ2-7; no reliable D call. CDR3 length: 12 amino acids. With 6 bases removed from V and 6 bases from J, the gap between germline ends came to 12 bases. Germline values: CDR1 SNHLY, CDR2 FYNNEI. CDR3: CASRLLQPEQYF. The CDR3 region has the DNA TGTGCCAGCAGATTACTCCAGCCCGAGCAGTACTTC.

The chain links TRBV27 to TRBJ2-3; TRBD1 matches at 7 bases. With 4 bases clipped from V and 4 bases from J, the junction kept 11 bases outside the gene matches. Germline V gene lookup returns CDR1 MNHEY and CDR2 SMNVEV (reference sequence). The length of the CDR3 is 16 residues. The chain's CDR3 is CASSWGTALGADTQYF. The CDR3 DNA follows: TGTGCCAGCAGTTGGGGGACAGCCCTAGGGGCAGATACGCAGTATTTT.

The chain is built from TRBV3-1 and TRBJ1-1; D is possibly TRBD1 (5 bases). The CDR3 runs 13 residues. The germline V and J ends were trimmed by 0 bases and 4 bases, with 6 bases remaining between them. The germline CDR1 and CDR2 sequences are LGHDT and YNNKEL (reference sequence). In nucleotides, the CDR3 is TGTGCCAGCAGCCAAGACAGGGCCACTGAAGCTTTCTTT. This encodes CASSQDRATEAFF.

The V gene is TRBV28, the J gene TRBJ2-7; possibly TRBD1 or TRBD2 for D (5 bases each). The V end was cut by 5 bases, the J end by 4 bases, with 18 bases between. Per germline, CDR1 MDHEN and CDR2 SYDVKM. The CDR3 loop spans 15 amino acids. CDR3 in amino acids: CASSPPRDHPYEQYF. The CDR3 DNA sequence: TGTGCCAGCAGTCCCCCCAGGGACCATCCTTACGAGCAGTACTTC.

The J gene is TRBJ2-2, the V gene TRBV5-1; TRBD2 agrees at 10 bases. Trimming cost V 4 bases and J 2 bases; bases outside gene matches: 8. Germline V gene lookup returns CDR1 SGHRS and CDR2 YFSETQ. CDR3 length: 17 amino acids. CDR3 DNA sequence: TGCGCCAGCAGCACCCGTACTAGCGGGGATAACACCGGGGAGCTGTTTTTT. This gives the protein CASSTRTSGDNTGELFF. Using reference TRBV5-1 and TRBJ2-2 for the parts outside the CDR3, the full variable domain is KAGVTQTPRYLIKTRGQQVTLSCSPISGHRSVSWYQQTPGQGLQFLFEYFSETQRNKGNFPGRFSGRQFSNSRSEMNVSTLELGDSALYLCASSTRTSGDNTGELFFGEGSRLTVL.

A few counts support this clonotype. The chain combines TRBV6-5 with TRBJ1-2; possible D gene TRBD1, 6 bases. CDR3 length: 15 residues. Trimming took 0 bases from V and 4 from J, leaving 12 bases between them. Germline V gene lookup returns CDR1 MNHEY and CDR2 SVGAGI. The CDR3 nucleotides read TGTGCCAGCAGTTACTCCCTCAGAGGGGGCTATGGCTACACCTTC. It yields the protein CASSYSLRGGYGYTF.

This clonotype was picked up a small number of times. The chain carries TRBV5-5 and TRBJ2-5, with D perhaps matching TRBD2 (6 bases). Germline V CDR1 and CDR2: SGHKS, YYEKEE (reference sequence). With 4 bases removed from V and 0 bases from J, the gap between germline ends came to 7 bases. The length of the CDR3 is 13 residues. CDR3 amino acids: CASSAGNQETQYF. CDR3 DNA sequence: TGTGCCAGCAGCGCGGGGAACCAAGAGACCCAGTACTTC.

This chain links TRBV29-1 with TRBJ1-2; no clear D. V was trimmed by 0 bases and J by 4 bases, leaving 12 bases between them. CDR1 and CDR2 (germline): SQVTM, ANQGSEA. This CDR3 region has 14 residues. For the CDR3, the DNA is TGCAGCGTTGAAGAGCGGGGTATGGGCTATGGCTACACCTTC. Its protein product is CSVEERGMGYGYTF.

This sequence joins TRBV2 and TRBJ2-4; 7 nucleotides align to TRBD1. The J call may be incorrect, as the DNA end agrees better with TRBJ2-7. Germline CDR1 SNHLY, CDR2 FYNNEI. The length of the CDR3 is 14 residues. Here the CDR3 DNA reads TGTGCCAGCAGGAAGGGGGCGATTGAGGACGAGCAGTACTTC. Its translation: CASRKGAIEDEQYF.

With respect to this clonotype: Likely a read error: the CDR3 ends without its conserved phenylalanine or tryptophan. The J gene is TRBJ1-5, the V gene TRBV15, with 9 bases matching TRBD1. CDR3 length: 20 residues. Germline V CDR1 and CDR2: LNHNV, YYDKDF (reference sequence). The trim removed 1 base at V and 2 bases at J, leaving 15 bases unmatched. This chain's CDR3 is CATSRGRGTGTFWGNQPQHC. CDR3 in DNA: TGTGCCACCAGCAGAGGAAGGGGGACAGGGACCTTTTGGGGCAATCAGCCCCAGCATTGT.

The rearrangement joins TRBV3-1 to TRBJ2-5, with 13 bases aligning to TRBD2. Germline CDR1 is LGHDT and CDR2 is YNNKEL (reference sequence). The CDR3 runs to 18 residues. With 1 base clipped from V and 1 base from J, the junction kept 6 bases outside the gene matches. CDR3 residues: CASSQGATSGGSQETQYF. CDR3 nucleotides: TGTGCCAGCAGCCAAGGGGCGACTAGCGGGGGGTCCCAAGAGACCCAGTACTTC.

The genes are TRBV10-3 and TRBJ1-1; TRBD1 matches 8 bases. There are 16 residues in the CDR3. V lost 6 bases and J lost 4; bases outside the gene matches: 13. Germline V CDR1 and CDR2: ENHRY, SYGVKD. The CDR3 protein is CAIRKQGADGSTEAFF. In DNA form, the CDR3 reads TGTGCCATCAGGAAGCAGGGGGCTGATGGGAGCACTGAAGCTTTCTTT.

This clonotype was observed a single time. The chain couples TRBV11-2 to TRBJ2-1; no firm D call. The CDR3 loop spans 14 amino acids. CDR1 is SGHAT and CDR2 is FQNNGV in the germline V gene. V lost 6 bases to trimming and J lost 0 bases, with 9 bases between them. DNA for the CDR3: TGTGCCAGCAGATCTACTGGCTCCTACAATGAGCAGTTCTTC. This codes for CASRSTGSYNEQFF.

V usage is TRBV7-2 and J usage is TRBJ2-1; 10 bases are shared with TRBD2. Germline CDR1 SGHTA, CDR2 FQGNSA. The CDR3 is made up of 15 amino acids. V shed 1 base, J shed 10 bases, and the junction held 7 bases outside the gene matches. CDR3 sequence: CASSLGPSGGREQFF. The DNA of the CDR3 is TGTGCCAGCAGCTTAGGGCCTAGCGGGGGTAGAGAGCAGTTCTTC.

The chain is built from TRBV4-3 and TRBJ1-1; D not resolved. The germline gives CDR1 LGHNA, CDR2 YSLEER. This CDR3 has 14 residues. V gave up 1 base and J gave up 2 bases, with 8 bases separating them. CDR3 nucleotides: TGCGCCAGCAGCCAAGGTCGAGGAAACACTGAAGCTTTCTTT. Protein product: CASSQGRGNTEAFF.